This note documents a single T cell receptor beta chain sequence. Its antigen is unidentified. The PCR was carried out with 60 Vbeta primers and 13 Jbeta primers. Assay: immunoSEQ multiplex PCR; the TCRdb copy retains only in-frame clones and omits some. The sample has 120,000 to 150,000 clones, about 83% seen once. In nominal health when sampled, donors likely had unrecorded immune exposures nonetheless. CDR1 SGHVS and CDR2 FQNEAQ come from the germline V gene. V was trimmed by 1 base and J by 3 bases, leaving 7 bases between them. The CDR3 is 13 amino acids. These data come from a study of cytomegalovirus exposure and HLA in healthy donors. Study-level results: There were several of the most significant clusters that appeared linked to common viral pathogens in a later analysis.

The sequencing sample was made of PBMCs. The receptor was derived from a man in his forties or fifties in good health and CMV-seropositive. The V call is TRBV7-8, the J call TRBJ2-7, with D unclear. The CDR3 DNA reads TGTGCCAGCAGCTTAGACACCCTCTACGAGCAGTACTTC. Protein product: CASSLDTLYEQYF. The full variable domain, in which reference TRBV7-8 and TRBJ2-7 provide the parts outside the CDR3, is GAGVSQSPRYKVAKRGQDVALRCDPISGHVSLFWYQQALGQGPEFLTYFQNEAQLDKSGLPSDRFFAERPEGSVSTLKIQRTQQEDSAVYLCASSLDTLYEQYFGPGTRLTVT.